These 12 T cell receptor beta chains share one sample of origin, sequenced in a study of blood T cell repertoires in COVID-19. Profiling relied on immunoSEQ multiplex PCR, and the TCRdb table lists in-frame clones only, not all of them. The sample yields roughly 200,000 clones, around 81% seen once. What was sequenced was peripheral blood. The origin of the receptors is a man aged 50-59 years with active or convalescent COVID-19.

The rearrangement links TRBV7-9 to TRBJ2-1, with D perhaps matching TRBD2 (7 bases). Germline V gene sequence: CDR1 SEHNR, CDR2 FQNEAQ (reference sequence). The CDR3 spans 17 residues. Trimming stripped 2 bases from V and 5 bases from J, with 19 bases between. CDR3 amino acids: CASSLLGGAHLDNEQFF. The CDR3 nucleotides read TGTGCCAGCAGCTTATTAGGGGGGGCCCATCTTGACAATGAGCAGTTCTTC.

The V gene is TRBV30, the J gene TRBJ2-3, with D perhaps matching TRBD2 (5 bases). V was shortened by 2 bases and J by 5 bases, with 5 bases between the two germline ends. This CDR3 has 11 residues. Germline values: CDR1 GTSNPN, CDR2 SVGIG (reference sequence). DNA for the CDR3: TGTGCCTGGAGTCGGGGAGATACGCAGTATTTT. It yields the protein CAWSRGDTQYF. The full variable domain, rest sourced from reference TRBV30 and TRBJ2-3, is SQTIHQWPATLVQPVGSPLSLECTVEGTSNPNLYWYRQAAGRGLQLLFYSVGIGQISSEVPQNLSASRPQDRQFILSSKKLLLSDSGFYLCAWSRGDTQYFGPGTRLTVL.

The V gene is TRBV27, the J gene TRBJ2-1; 11 nucleotides agree with TRBD1. V was clipped by 6 bases and J by 2 bases; unmatched bases: 6. This CDR3 spans 16 amino acids. Germline V gene data show CDR1 as MNHEY and CDR2 as SMNVEV (reference sequence). CDR3 sequence (DNA): TGTGCCAGCAGCCGGACAGGGGGCGGTACCTACAATGAGCAGTTCTTC. This sequence encodes CASSRTGGGTYNEQFF.

The chain is built from TRBV23-1 and TRBJ2-5, with no clear D. TRBV23-1 is classed as an ORF, of uncertain function. This CDR3 is 14 amino acids long. V shed 0 bases and J shed 2 bases, with 7 bases lying between them. The CDR3 loop reads CASSQSHTQETQYF. The CDR3 bases are TGCGCCAGCAGTCAATCACACACGCAAGAGACCCAGTACTTC.

V usage is TRBV7-2 and J usage is TRBJ2-7, with 9 bases aligning to TRBD2. The V segment lost 4 bases and the J segment 4 bases; nucleotides outside the gene matches: 8. This CDR3 has 15 residues. Per germline, CDR1 SGHTA and CDR2 FQGNSA. The CDR3 spells CASSSQRGVGYEQYF. Here the CDR3 DNA reads TGTGCCAGCAGCTCCCAGCGGGGGGTCGGGTACGAGCAGTACTTC.

J is TRBJ2-1 and V is TRBV5-4; TRBD1 agrees at 8 bases. From germline, CDR1 is SGHNT and CDR2 YYREEE (reference sequence). The CDR3 loop spans 13 amino acids. Trimming cost V 4 bases and J 8 bases; bases outside gene matches: 5. CDR3 in amino acids: CASSPDRVHEQFF. CDR3 DNA: TGTGCCAGCAGCCCGGACAGGGTCCATGAGCAGTTCTTC.

This clone was detected only once. The V call is TRBV11-2, the J call TRBJ2-7; D perhaps matches TRBD2 (7 bases). Trimming cost V 0 bases and J 4 bases, with 16 bases left between them. Germline V gene sequence: CDR1 SGHAT, CDR2 FQNNGV. The CDR3 is made up of 16 amino acids. The CDR3 sequence is CASSLDRGALGYEQYF. The CDR3 DNA is TGTGCCAGCAGCTTAGATCGGGGGGCGTTAGGTTACGAGCAGTACTTC.

The V gene is TRBV18, the J gene TRBJ1-4; D not resolved. Between the trimmed V and J ends, which lost 1 base and 7 bases, there was a span of 7 bases. In germline, CDR1 is KGHSH, CDR2 LQKENI. This CDR3 contains 13 residues. This CDR3 is CASSPRSVEKLFF. CDR3 DNA: TGTGCCAGCTCACCACGTTCTGTTGAAAAACTGTTTTTT.

This clone has only a few counts. CDR3 in DNA: TGCGCCAGCAGCAGTGACGGACAGGTGTATGGCTACACCTTC. Translated: CASSSDGQVYGYTF. This chain connects TRBV5-1 to TRBJ1-2, with 7 bases that match TRBD1. Looked up from germline, CDR1 is SGHRS and CDR2 is YFSETQ. Losses at the gene ends were 4 bases for V and 5 bases for J; bases not matched to a gene: 8. The CDR3 runs to 14 residues.

This sequence joins TRBV30 and TRBJ2-7; D remains ambiguous. The CDR3 has 10 amino acids. CDR1 GTSNPN and CDR2 SVGIG come from the germline V gene (reference sequence). Trimming shortened V by 5 bases and J by 3 bases, and 5 bases separated the two germline ends. CDR3 sequence (DNA): TGTGCCTGGGGGTACTACGAGCAGTACTTC. This encodes CAWGYYEQYF.

The chain joins TRBV6-5 to TRBJ2-5, with 7 bases that match TRBD2. The CDR3 extends over 14 amino acids. CDR1 is MNHEY and CDR2 is SVGAGI in the germline V gene. V dropped 6 bases and J dropped 1; count of bases not matched to a gene: 5. Written as DNA, the CDR3 is TGTGCCAGCAGCCCACTAGCGACCCAAGAGACCCAGTACTTC. As protein: CASSPLATQETQYF.

The chain employs TRBV4-3 and TRBJ2-7, with TRBD1 identical over 10 bases. The CDR3 totals 13 residues. The junction had 2 bases not matched to a gene; V was cut back by 5 bases and J by 4 bases. CDR1 is LGHNA, CDR2 YSLEER, per germline. CDR3 protein: CASSGDRGYEQYF. The CDR3, as DNA: TGCGCCAGCAGCGGGGACAGGGGTTACGAGCAGTACTTC.